This passage covers 6 T cell receptor beta chains from one sample sequenced in a study of T cells in localized non-small cell lung cancer. Assay used: immunoSEQ multiplex PCR; TCRdb lists only in-frame clones, some missing. The repertoire consists of 2,000 to 2,500 clones, with approximately 25% occurring once and the leading ten covering about 9.4%. The specimen was normal lung tissue next to the tumor, collected before any cancer treatment. The receptors derive from a man between 40 and 70 years old with stage III lung adenocarcinoma.

Only a few counts were recorded for this clone. The chain combines TRBV25-1 with TRBJ2-5; D tentatively fits TRBD1 or TRBD2 (6 bases each). V was clipped by 1 base and J by 0 bases, with 12 bases between them. Germline lookup yields CDR1 MGHDK and CDR2 SYGVNS. This CDR3 has 16 residues. DNA of the CDR3: TGTGCCAGCAGTGAATTCGGGGGCCCGTACCAAGAGACCCAGTACTTC. Amino acid sequence: CASSEFGGPYQETQYF.

The J gene is TRBJ2-6, the V gene TRBV11-3; D gene ambiguous. With 6 bases removed from V and 0 bases from J, the gap between germline ends came to 6 bases. The CDR3 consists of 14 residues. Germline loops: CDR1 SGHNT, CDR2 YENEEA. The CDR3 loop reads CASSSFSGANVLTF. CDR3 in DNA: TGTGCCAGCAGTTCTTTCTCTGGGGCCAACGTCCTGACTTTC. Supplemented by reference TRBV11-3 and TRBJ2-6, the full variable domain reads EAGVVQSPRYKIIEKKQPVAFWCNPISGHNTLYWYLQNLGQGPELLIRYENEEAVDDSQLPKDRFSAERLKGVDSTLKIQPAELGDSAVYLCASSSFSGANVLTFGAGSRLTVL.

The chain recombines TRBV19 with TRBJ2-4, with no clear D. The V gene's germline CDR1 is LNHDA and CDR2 SQIVND (reference sequence). The CDR3 is 17 amino acids. Trimming pared 0 bases from V and 0 bases from J, leaving 12 bases between. This CDR3 is CASSIDRAVGAKNIQYF. The CDR3 DNA sequence: TGTGCCAGTAGTATAGATCGGGCGGTTGGAGCCAAAAACATTCAGTACTTC.

In this sample, this clone turned up a few times. The chain couples TRBV4-1 to TRBJ1-4; D remains unclear. The germline CDR1 and CDR2 sequences are MGHRA and YSYEKL. The V end was cut by 0 bases, the J end by 4 bases, with 18 bases between. This CDR3 is built from 18 residues. The CDR3 spells CASSQDPGGWQSNEKLFF. Here the CDR3 DNA reads TGCGCCAGCAGCCAAGATCCAGGAGGGTGGCAGAGTAATGAAAAACTGTTTTTT.

The chain recombines TRBV29-1 with TRBJ1-1; D might be TRBD1 (5 bases). CDR3 length: 15 residues. Trimming removed 6 bases at V and 1 base at J, with 18 bases between. The V gene's germline CDR1 is SQVTM and CDR2 ANQGSEA. Here the CDR3 reads CSVNQAGTSNTEAFF. The CDR3, as DNA: TGCAGCGTAAACCAGGCAGGGACCTCGAACACTGAAGCTTTCTTT.

The sample holds a few counts of this clone. The gene calls are TRBV12-5 and TRBJ1-4, with D possibly TRBD1 on 6 matching bases. CDR1 is LGHNT and CDR2 is FRNRAP in the germline V gene. The length of the CDR3 is 15 residues. The ends were cut back, 0 bases at V and 4 bases at J, with 9 bases in the middle. The CDR3 nucleotides read TGTGCTAGTGGTTTGGTAGGCAGGGGTAATGAAAAACTGTTTTTT. Amino acid sequence: CASGLVGRGNEKLFF.